The next 4 T cell receptor beta chains were all read from a single sample in a study of vaccination and CD4 T cells after COVID-19. No cognate antigen is known for these TCRs. The Oncomine TCR Beta short-read assay generated sequence data from the DNA of cultured CD4+ T cells. TCRdb passed the PCR reads through MiXCR, listing each CDR3 protein once. Here the sample spans 20,000 or so distinct CDR3 sequences, nearly 60% being singletons. As to treatment: approximately nine-day PBMC culture with coronavirus spike peptide pools or control peptides (ViraFEST assay). The sample here was CD4+ T cells from blood, cultured in vitro, taken before SARS-CoV-2 vaccination. The source is a human donor who had recovered from COVID-19.

This clonotype was recorded a few times. This chain connects TRBV27 to TRBJ1-5; no reliable D call. Trimming shortened V by 5 bases and J by 4 bases, and 18 bases separated the two germline ends. The CDR3 length is 16 residues. Per the germline V gene, CDR1 is MNHEY and CDR2 is SMNVEV (reference sequence). DNA of the CDR3: TGTGCCAGCAGTCCCTGGACGGGTCGAGGGAATCAGCCCCAGCATTTT. Its protein is CASSPWTGRGNQPQHF.

The CDR3 region has the DNA TGTGCCAGCACCAATTTTCGCGAGCAGTTCTTC. As protein: CASTNFREQFF. The chain employs TRBV6-1 and TRBJ2-1; D unresolved. This CDR3 spans 11 amino acids. CDR1 and CDR2 from the germline V gene are MNHNS and SASEGT. Trimming shortened V by 7 bases and J by 10 bases, and 11 bases separated the two germline ends.

This clonotype showed up just a few times. The gene calls are TRBV24-1 and TRBJ2-5; TRBD1 aligns across 10 bases. Germline V lookup: CDR1 KGHDR, CDR2 SFDVKD. V was clipped by 2 bases and J by 5 bases; unmatched bases: 7. This CDR3 spans 16 amino acids. The CDR3 sequence is CATSDSWGTGVETQYF. The CDR3 DNA is TGTGCCACCAGTGATTCCTGGGGGACAGGGGTGGAGACCCAGTACTTC.

The J gene is TRBJ1-1, the V gene TRBV19; D is unclear. Looked up from germline, CDR1 is LNHDA and CDR2 is SQIVND (reference sequence). The V end lost 0 bases, the J end lost 1 base, and 3 bases lay between the germline ends. The CDR3 consists of 13 residues. The CDR3 DNA is TGTGCCAGTAGTATAGAGAGGAACACTGAAGCTTTCTTT. It is translated as CASSIERNTEAFF.